The entry below gives a single TCR beta chain sequence along with its context. Its target is not known. Primers used in a second PCR of about 7 to 12 cycles were a sample-barcoded 5' primer and a J-beta primer mix. CDR3-containing paired-end reads numbered at least 2.5 million in each sample. TCRdb reprocessed the 5' RACE reads with MiXCR, giving one entry per CDR3 protein. The sample lists roughly 700,000 distinct CDR3 sequences; around 25% were seen once. The data derive from a study of blood T cells in healthy people across ages. Findings of the study overall: Greater diversity and more naive CD4+ cells were seen in long-lived donors than in aged donors. The study lacked donor CMV status, which possibly confounded expanded clonotype changes. The study regarded diversity estimates from one million T cells as underestimates.

Germline V CDR1 and CDR2: WSHSY, SAAADI. The length of the CDR3 is 11 residues. V lost 7 bases to trimming and J lost 5 bases, with 6 bases between them. The same sample was also studied in work on T cells of mothers and their children.

V is TRBV10-2 and J is TRBJ2-1; D is undetermined. The TCR originated in a boy aged 5-17 years in good health. Material: blood. The CDR3 here is CASIGNNEQFF. The DNA for the CDR3 is TGCGCCAGCATAGGCAACAATGAGCAGTTCTTC.